The 5 T cell receptor beta chains presented below share a single source sample, sequenced in a study of T cell repertoires in cytomegalovirus infection. No antigen has been identified for these receptors. TCRdb used MiXCR to reprocess the reads, holding one entry per CDR3 protein. The sample includes 650,000 to 900,000 distinct CDR3 sequences, 32% seen only once; the top ten take roughly 12%. This specimen was cultured CD8+ T cells from PBMCs, taken from culture after CMV antigen stimulation. The receptors were gathered from a human donor in good health (CMV status not recorded). Some clones in this sample may be carry-over from other donors' samples.

This clonotype was detected a few times. The chain is built from TRBV14 and TRBJ2-1; D is tentatively TRBD1 or TRBD2 (5 bases each). The ends were cut back, 7 bases at V and 2 bases at J, with 18 bases in the middle. The CDR3 consists of 16 residues. Germline V lookup: CDR1 SGHDN, CDR2 FVKESK. For the CDR3, the DNA is TGTGCCAGCACCCATCTATGGGACGCTGCCTACAATGAGCAGTTCTTC. Protein product: CASTHLWDAAYNEQFF.

The gene calls are TRBV7-9 and TRBJ1-1, with a tentative D call TRBD1 (5 bases). The CDR3 runs 16 residues. Trimming took 5 bases from V and 3 from J, leaving 19 bases between them. Per the germline V gene, CDR1 is SEHNR and CDR2 is FQNEAQ (reference sequence). This CDR3 is CASSPPGGRDDTEAFF. In nucleotides, the CDR3 is TGTGCCAGCAGCCCGCCAGGAGGCAGGGACGACACTGAAGCTTTCTTT.

The chain joins TRBV27 to TRBJ1-5; 7 nucleotides line up with TRBD1. CDR1 is MNHEY and CDR2 is SMNVEV in the germline V gene (reference sequence). The CDR3 covers 13 residues. With 8 bases clipped from V and 7 bases from J, the junction kept 8 bases outside the gene matches. CDR3 in DNA: TGTGCCAGCGCGACAGGGATGGGGCAGCCCCAGCATTTT. Its protein is CASATGMGQPQHF.

The chain combines TRBV25-1 with TRBJ2-2, with D possibly being TRBD1 or TRBD2 (6 bases each). V lost 1 base to trimming and J lost 5 bases, with 11 bases between them. The germline V gene encodes CDR1 MGHDK and CDR2 SYGVNS. The CDR3 extends over 15 amino acids. In DNA, the CDR3 is TGTGCCAGCAGTGAATTAGGGGGGCTGACCGGGGAGCTGTTTTTT. It encodes CASSELGGLTGELFF. Full variable domain (outside the CDR3, taken from reference TRBV25-1 and TRBJ2-2): EADIYQTPRYLVIGTGKKITLECSQTMGHDKMYWYQQDPGMELHLIHYSYGVNSTEKGDLSSESTVSRIRTEHFPLTLESARPSHTSQYLCASSELGGLTGELFFGEGSRLTVL.

In this sample, this clonotype turned up a few times. The CDR3 here is CASTLRQGARNEQFF. The CDR3 region has the DNA TGTGCCAGCACCCTAAGGCAGGGGGCTCGGAATGAGCAGTTCTTC. This sequence joins TRBV2 and TRBJ2-1; 8 bases are a match to TRBD1. This CDR3 comprises 15 residues. Trimming at V came to 7 bases and at J to 7 bases, leaving 12 bases not matched to a gene. The germline V gene encodes CDR1 SNHLY and CDR2 FYNNEI.